This T cell receptor (beta chain) was identified in a study of CD4 and CD8 cells across lung adenocarcinoma regions. This clonotype was found many times. Given a much more abundant clone one base away, this may be a read error. Donors had localized lung adenocarcinoma, a non-small cell lung cancer. TCRdb recomputed calls from the PCR reads with MiXCR, one row per CDR3 protein. The table has 10,000 to 15,000 distinct CDR3 sequences, roughly 48% seen once. The CDR3 is 12 residues long. Germline assignment: CDR1 MNHEY and CDR2 SVGAGI. The receptor was derived from a female donor with lung adenocarcinoma. The CD4 and CD8 labels of this study may be unreliable. J is TRBJ2-1 and V is TRBV6-5; D is ambiguous. The J call may be in error: the DNA end matches TRBJ2-7 better. The sequenced sample was CD8+ T cells from the margin of a lung tumor. For the CDR3, the DNA is TGTGCCAGCAGTTATACGGTCAATGAGCAGTACTTC. Translation gives CASSYTVNEQYF.